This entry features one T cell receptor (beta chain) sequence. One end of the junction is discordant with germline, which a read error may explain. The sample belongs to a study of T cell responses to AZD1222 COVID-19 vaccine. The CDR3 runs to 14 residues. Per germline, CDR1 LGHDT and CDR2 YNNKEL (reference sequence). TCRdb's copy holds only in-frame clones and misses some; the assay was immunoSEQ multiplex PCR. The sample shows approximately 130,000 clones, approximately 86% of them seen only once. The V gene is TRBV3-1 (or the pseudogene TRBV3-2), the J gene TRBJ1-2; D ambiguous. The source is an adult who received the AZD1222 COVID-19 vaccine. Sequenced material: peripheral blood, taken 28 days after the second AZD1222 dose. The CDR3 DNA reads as TGTGCCAGCAGCCAAGTCGCTTCGGAGACGAGACGGCTCTTC. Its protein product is CASSQVASETRRLF.